This record concerns one T cell receptor beta chain sequence. Its antigen is unidentified. TCRdb keeps only in-frame clones here, not all; method: immunoSEQ multiplex PCR. The profile shows 25,000 to 35,000 clones, around nine tenths of them singletons. The data stem from a study of neoadjuvant nivolumab and ipilimumab in lung cancer. General study points: TCR sequencing covered a small number of samples. TCR richness and clonality were higher in tumors than adjacent uninvolved lung.

Germline-derived CDR1 and CDR2 are PRHDT and FYEKMQ (reference sequence). The CDR3 loop spans 14 amino acids. V dropped 0 bases and J dropped 5 bases, with 7 bases sitting between them. Sample: peripheral blood, taken after neoadjuvant nivolumab, alone or with ipilimumab, at or shortly before surgery. The chain uses TRBV13 and TRBJ1-4; D ambiguous. The receptor comes from an adult with non-small cell lung cancer. CDR3 residues: CASSLGEPNEKLFF. The CDR3 DNA is TGTGCCAGCAGCTTAGGCGAACCAAATGAAAAACTGTTTTTT.